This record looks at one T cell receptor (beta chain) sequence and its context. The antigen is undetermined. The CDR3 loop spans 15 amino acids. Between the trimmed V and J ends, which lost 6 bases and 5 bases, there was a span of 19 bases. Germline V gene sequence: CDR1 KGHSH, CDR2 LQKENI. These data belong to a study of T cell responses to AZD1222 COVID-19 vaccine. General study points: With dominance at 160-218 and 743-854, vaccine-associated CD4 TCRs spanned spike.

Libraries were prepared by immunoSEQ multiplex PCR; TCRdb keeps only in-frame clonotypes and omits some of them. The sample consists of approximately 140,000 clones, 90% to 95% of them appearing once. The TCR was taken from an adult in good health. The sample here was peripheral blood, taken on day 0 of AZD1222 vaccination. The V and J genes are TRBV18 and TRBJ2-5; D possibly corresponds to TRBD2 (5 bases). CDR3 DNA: TGTGCCAGCTCCCGTCGAAGTGAGGGCCGGGAGACCCAGTACTTC. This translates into CASSRRSEGRETQYF.